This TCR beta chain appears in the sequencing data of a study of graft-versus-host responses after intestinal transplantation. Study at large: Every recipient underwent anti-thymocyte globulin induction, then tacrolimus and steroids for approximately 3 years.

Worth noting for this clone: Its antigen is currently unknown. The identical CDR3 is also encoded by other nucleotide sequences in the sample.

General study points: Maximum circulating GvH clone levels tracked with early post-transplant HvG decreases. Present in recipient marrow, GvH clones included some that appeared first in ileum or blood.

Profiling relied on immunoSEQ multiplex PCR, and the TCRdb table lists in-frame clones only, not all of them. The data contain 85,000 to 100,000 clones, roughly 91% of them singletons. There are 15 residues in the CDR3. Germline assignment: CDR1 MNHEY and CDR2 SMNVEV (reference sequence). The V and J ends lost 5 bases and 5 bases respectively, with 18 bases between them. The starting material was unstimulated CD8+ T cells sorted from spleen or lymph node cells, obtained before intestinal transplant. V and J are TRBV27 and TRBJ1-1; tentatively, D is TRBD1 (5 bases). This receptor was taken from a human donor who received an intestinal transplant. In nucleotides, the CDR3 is TGTGCCAGCAGTCCTGCGGGGACGGGGAGTACTGAAGCTTTCTTT. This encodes CASSPAGTGSTEAFF.